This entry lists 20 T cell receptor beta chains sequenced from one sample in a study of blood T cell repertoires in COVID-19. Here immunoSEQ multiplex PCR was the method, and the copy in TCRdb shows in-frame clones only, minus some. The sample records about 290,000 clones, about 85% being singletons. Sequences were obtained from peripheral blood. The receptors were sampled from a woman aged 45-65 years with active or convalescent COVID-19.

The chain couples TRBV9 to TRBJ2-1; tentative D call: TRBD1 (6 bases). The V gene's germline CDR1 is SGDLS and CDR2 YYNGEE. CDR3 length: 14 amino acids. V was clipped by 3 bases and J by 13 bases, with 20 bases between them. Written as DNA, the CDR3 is TGTGCCAGCAGCGCAACGACAGGCGGCTACGGACAGTTCTTC. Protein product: CASSATTGGYGQFF. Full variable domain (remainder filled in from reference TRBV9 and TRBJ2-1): DSGVTQTPKHLITATGQRVTLRCSPRSGDLSVYWYQQSLDQGLQFLIQYYNGEERAKGNILERFSAQQFPDLHSELNLSSLELGDSALYFCASSATTGGYGQFFGPGTRLTVL.

CDR3 loop: CASQPKQGVSGELFF. The CDR3 DNA reads as TGTGCCAGTCAGCCCAAACAGGGTGTATCCGGGGAGCTGTTTTTT. The gene calls are TRBV19 and TRBJ2-2; a weak D match, TRBD1 (6 bases). In germline, CDR1 is LNHDA, CDR2 SQIVND (reference sequence). Trimming cost V 8 bases and J 6 bases, with 19 bases left between them. CDR3 size: 15 residues.

This chain's CDR3 is CSVISPSDGYTF. As DNA, the CDR3 is TGCAGCGTCATATCCCCCTCGGATGGCTACACCTTC. The chain couples TRBV29-1 to TRBJ1-2; D not certain. The V and J ends lost 6 bases and 6 bases respectively, with 14 bases between them. This CDR3 has 12 amino acids. Germline V lookup: CDR1 SQVTM, CDR2 ANQGSEA.

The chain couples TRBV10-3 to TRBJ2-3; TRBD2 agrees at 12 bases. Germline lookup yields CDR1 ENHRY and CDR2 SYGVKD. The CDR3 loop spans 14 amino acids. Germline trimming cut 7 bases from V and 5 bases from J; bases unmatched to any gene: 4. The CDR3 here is CAINPGLAGDTQYF. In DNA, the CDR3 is TGTGCCATCAACCCGGGACTAGCGGGAGATACGCAGTATTTT.

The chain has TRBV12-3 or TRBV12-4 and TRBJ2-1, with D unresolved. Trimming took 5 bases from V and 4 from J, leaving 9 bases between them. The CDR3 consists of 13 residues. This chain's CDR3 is CASSNGPYNEQFF. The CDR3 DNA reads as TGTGCCAGCAGTAACGGTCCGTACAATGAGCAGTTCTTC.

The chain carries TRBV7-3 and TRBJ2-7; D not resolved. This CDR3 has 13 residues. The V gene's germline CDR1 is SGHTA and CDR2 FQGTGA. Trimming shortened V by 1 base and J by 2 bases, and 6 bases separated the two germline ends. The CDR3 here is CASSLSHAYEQYF. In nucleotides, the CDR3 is TGTGCCAGCAGCTTAAGTCATGCCTACGAGCAGTACTTC.

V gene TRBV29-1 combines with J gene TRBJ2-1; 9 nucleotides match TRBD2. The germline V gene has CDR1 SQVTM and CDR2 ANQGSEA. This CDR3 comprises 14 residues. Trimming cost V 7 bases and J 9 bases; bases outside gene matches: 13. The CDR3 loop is CSGELAGWTGEQFF. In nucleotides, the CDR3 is TGCAGCGGGGAACTAGCGGGTTGGACGGGTGAGCAGTTCTTC.

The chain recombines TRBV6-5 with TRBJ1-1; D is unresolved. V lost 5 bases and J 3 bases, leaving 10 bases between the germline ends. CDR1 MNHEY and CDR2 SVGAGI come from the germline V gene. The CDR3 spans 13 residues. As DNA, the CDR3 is TGTGCCAGCAGTCCTAAACGGGACACTGAAGCTTTCTTT. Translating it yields CASSPKRDTEAFF.

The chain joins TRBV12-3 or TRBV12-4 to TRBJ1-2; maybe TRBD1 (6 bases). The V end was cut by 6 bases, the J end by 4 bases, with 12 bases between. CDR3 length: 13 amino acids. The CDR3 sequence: CASSPRTVYGYTF. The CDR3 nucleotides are TGTGCCAGCAGCCCCCGGACAGTCTATGGCTACACCTTC.

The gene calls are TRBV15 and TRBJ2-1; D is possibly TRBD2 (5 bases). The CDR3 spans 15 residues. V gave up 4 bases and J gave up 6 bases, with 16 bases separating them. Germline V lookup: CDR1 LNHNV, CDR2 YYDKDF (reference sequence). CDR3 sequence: CATSNPGPAGNEQFF. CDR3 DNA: TGTGCCACCAGCAACCCGGGCCCGGCGGGCAATGAGCAGTTCTTC. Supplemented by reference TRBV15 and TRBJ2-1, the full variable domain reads DAMVIQNPRYQVTQFGKPVTLSCSQTLNHNVMYWYQQKSSQAPKLLFHYYDKDFNNEADTPDNFQSRRPNTSFCFLDIRSPGLGDTAMYLCATSNPGPAGNEQFFGPGTRLTVL.

The CDR3 is CASSFVGAENTGELFF. CDR3 sequence (DNA): TGTGCCAGCAGTTTCGTGGGGGCCGAGAACACCGGGGAGCTGTTTTTT. The chain joins TRBV27 to TRBJ2-2; a weak D match, TRBD1 (6 bases). Germline V lookup: CDR1 MNHEY, CDR2 SMNVEV (reference sequence). The V and J ends lost 3 bases and 1 base respectively, with 12 bases between them. This CDR3 region has 16 residues.

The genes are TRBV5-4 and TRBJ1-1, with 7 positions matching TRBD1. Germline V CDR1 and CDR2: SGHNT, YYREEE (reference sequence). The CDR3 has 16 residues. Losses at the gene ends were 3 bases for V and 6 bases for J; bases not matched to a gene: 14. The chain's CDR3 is CASSSTGTVQIPEAFF. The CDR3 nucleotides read TGTGCCAGCAGCTCGACCGGGACAGTTCAAATCCCTGAAGCTTTCTTT.

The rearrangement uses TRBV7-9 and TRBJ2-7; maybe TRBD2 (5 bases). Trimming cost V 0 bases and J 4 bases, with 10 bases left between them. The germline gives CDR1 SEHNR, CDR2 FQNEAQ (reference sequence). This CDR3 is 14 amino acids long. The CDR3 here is CASSLAGEAYEQYF. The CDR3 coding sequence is TGTGCCAGCAGCTTAGCGGGAGAGGCTTACGAGCAGTACTTC.

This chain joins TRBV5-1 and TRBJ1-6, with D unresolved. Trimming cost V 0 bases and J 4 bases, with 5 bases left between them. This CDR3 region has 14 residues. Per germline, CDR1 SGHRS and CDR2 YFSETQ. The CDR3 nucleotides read TGCGCCAGCAGCTTGGGAGATTATAATTCACCCCTCCACTTT. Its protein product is CASSLGDYNSPLHF.

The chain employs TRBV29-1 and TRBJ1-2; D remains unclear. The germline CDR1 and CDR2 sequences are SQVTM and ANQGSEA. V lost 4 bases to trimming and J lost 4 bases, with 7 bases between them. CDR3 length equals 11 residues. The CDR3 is CSVAPSYGYTF. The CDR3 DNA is TGCAGCGTTGCCCCCAGCTATGGCTACACCTTC.

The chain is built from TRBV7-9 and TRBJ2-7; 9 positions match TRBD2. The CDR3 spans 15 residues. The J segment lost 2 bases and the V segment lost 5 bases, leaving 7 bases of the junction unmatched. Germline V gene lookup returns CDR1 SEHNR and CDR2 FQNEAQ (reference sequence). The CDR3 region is CASSDPRTSAYEQYF. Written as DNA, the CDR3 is TGTGCCAGCAGCGATCCCAGGACTAGCGCCTACGAGCAGTACTTC.

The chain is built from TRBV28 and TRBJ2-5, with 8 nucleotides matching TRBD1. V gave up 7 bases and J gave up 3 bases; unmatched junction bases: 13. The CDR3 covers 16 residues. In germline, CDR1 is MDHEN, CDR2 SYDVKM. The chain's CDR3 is CASNAGGPIKKETQYF. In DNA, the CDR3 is TGTGCCAGCAACGCAGGGGGCCCCATTAAAAAAGAGACCCAGTACTTC. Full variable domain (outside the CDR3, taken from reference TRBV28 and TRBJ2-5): DVKVTQSSRYLVKRTGEKVFLECVQDMDHENMFWYRQDPGLGLRLIYFSYDVKMKEKGDIPEGYSVSREKKERFSLILESASTNQTSMYLCASNAGGPIKKETQYFGPGTRLLVL.

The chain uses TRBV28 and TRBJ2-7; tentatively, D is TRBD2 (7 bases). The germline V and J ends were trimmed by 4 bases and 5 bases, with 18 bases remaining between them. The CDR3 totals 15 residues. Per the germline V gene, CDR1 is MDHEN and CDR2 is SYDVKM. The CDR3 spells CASSWRGRVGDEQYF. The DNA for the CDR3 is TGTGCCAGCAGTTGGAGGGGGAGGGTTGGGGACGAGCAGTACTTC.

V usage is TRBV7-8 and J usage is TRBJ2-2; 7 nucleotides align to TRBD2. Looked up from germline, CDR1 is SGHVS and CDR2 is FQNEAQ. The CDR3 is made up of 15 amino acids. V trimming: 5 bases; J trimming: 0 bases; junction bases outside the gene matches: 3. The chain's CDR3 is CASSIGTTNTGELFF. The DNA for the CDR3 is TGTGCCAGCAGCATCGGGACTACGAACACCGGGGAGCTGTTTTTT.

As DNA, the CDR3 is TGTGCCAGCAGCTTTCTTCCGGACAGACGCACCGGGGAGCTGTTTTTT. Protein sequence: CASSFLPDRRTGELFF. The chain employs TRBV11-2 and TRBJ2-2, with D maybe TRBD1 (6 bases). The germline CDR1 and CDR2 sequences are SGHAT and FQNNGV. V was clipped by 3 bases and J by 4 bases, with 15 bases between them. The CDR3 has 16 amino acids.